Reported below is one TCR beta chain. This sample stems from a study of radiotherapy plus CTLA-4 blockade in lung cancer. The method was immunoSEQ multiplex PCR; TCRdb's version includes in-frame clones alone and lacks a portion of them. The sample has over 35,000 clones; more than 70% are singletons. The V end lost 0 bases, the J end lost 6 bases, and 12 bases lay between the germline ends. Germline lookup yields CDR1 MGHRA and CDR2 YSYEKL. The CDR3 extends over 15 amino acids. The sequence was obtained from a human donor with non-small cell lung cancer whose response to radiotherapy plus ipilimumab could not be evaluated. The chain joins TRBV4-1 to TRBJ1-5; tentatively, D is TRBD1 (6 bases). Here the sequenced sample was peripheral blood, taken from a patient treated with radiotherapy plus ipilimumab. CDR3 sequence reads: CASSQDTGTTQPQHF. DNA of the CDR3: TGCGCCAGCAGCCAAGACACCGGGACAACTCAGCCCCAGCATTTT.